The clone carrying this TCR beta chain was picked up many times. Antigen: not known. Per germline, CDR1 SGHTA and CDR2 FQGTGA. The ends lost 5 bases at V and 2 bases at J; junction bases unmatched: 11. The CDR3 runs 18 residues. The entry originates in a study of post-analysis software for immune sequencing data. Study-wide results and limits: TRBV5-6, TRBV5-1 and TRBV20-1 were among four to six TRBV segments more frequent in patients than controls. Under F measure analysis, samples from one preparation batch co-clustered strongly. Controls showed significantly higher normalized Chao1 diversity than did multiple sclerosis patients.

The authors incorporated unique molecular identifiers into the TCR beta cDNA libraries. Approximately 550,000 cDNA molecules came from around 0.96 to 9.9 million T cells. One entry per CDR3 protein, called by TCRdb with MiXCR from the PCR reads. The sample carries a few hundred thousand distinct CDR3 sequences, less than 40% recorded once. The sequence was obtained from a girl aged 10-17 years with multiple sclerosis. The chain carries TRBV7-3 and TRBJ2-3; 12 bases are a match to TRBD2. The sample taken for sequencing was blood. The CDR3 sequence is CASSPRGGLAGFTDTQYF. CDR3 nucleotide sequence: TGTGCCAGCAGCCCTCGGGGCGGACTAGCGGGATTCACAGATACGCAGTATTTT.